These 21 T cell receptor beta chains were sequenced from one sample in a study of blood T cell repertoires in COVID-19. Clones were sequenced by immunoSEQ multiplex PCR, and TCRdb holds only the in-frame ones, with some missing. Among 190,000 or so clones listed, around nine tenths were seen once. The sequenced sample was peripheral blood. Receptors were obtained from a man aged 60 to 75 who had recovered from COVID-19.

The gene calls are TRBV5-4 and TRBJ1-2; D is ambiguous. V shed 2 bases and J shed 6 bases, with 14 bases lying between them. The CDR3 runs 14 residues. Germline lookup yields CDR1 SGHNT and CDR2 YYREEE (reference sequence). CDR3 amino acids: CASSFPLLADGYTF. The CDR3, as DNA: TGTGCCAGCAGCTTCCCGTTACTAGCTGATGGCTACACCTTC. Using reference TRBV5-4 and TRBJ1-2 for the parts outside the CDR3, the full variable domain is ETGVTQSPTHLIKTRGQQVTLRCSSQSGHNTVSWYQQALGQGPQFIFQYYREEENGRGNFPPRFSGLQFPNYSSELNVNALELDDSALYLCASSFPLLADGYTFGSGTRLTVV.

V gene TRBV11-2 combines with J gene TRBJ2-2; 7 bases match TRBD2. The germline V gene encodes CDR1 SGHAT and CDR2 FQNNGV. The length of the CDR3 is 15 residues. Losses at the gene ends were 6 bases for V and 1 base for J; bases not matched to a gene: 5. Written as DNA, the CDR3 is TGTGCCAGCAGATGGGGGGGAAGGAACACCGGGGAGCTGTTTTTT. Protein product: CASRWGGRNTGELFF.

The chain is built from TRBV19 and TRBJ2-1, with 9 bases that match TRBD2. Germline loops: CDR1 LNHDA, CDR2 SQIVND (reference sequence). CDR3 length: 15 residues. After removal of 6 bases from V and 7 bases from J, the junction contained 10 bases not matched to a gene. The CDR3 here is CASRPGGGAGNEQFF. For the CDR3, the DNA is TGTGCCAGTAGGCCCGGCGGGGGGGCCGGAAATGAGCAGTTCTTC. The full variable domain, its missing parts supplied by reference TRBV19 and TRBJ2-1, is DGGITQSPKYLFRKEGQNVTLSCEQNLNHDAMYWYRQDPGQGLRLIYYSQIVNDFQKGDIAEGYSVSREKKESFPLTVTSAQKNPTAFYLCASRPGGGAGNEQFFGPGTRLTVL.

This rearrangement joins TRBV27 to TRBJ1-2; a possible D gene is TRBD1 (6 bases). CDR1 is MNHEY and CDR2 is SMNVEV in the germline V gene (reference sequence). V was trimmed by 5 bases and J by 2 bases, leaving 12 bases between them. The CDR3 totals 14 residues. CDR3 bases: TGTGCCAGCAGTGCCCCGGGGACAAACTATGGCTACACCTTC. Translating it yields CASSAPGTNYGYTF.

The chain recombines TRBV9 with TRBJ2-1; the D is unclear. This CDR3 contains 16 residues. Germline V gene sequence: CDR1 SGDLS, CDR2 YYNGEE. V lost 2 bases and J lost 0, with 12 bases in between. DNA of the CDR3: TGTGCCAGCAGCGTCACCCCCGAGCCCTCCTACAATGAGCAGTTCTTC. Protein: CASSVTPEPSYNEQFF.

The V gene is TRBV12-3 or TRBV12-4, the J gene TRBJ2-2, with D possibly matching TRBD2 (7 bases). The CDR3 is 13 amino acids. V was clipped by 10 bases and J by 7 bases, with 16 bases between them. CDR3 DNA sequence: TGTGCCACCCCGCGGGGGCGCGACGGGGAGCTGTTTTTT. This gives the protein CATPRGRDGELFF.

The rearrangement joins TRBV6-1 to TRBJ1-1; 9 positions agree with TRBD1. Germline lookup yields CDR1 MNHNS and CDR2 SASEGT. With V trimmed by 2 bases and J by 5 bases, 6 bases remained unmatched. The length of the CDR3 is 15 residues. The CDR3 DNA reads as TGTGCCAGCAGTGAAACAGGGGGCGCTTCGACTGAAGCTTTCTTT. This codes for CASSETGGASTEAFF.

V gene TRBV29-1 combines with J gene TRBJ2-1; TRBD1 matches 10 bases. The CDR3 covers 14 residues. In germline, CDR1 is SQVTM, CDR2 ANQGSEA. V trimming: 7 bases; J trimming: 1 base; junction bases outside the gene matches: 4. The CDR3 loop reads CSAGDRGSYNEQFF. The DNA of the CDR3 is TGCAGCGCTGGGGACAGGGGTTCCTACAATGAGCAGTTCTTC.

This sequence joins TRBV6-2 or TRBV6-3 and TRBJ1-1; 9 nucleotides line up with TRBD1. Trimming at V came to 3 bases and at J to 6 bases, leaving 11 bases not matched to a gene. CDR3 length: 16 residues. Germline V gene lookup returns CDR1 MNHEY and CDR2 SVGEGT. The CDR3 is CASSYGAAGTGPEAFF. CDR3 nucleotide sequence: TGTGCCAGCAGTTATGGGGCCGCCGGGACAGGGCCTGAAGCTTTCTTT.

This clone was detected only once. The chain carries TRBV14 and TRBJ2-2; maybe TRBD2 (5 bases). This CDR3 is built from 16 residues. Germline V gives CDR1 SGHDN, CDR2 FVKESK. V shed 6 bases and J shed 0 bases, with 14 bases lying between them. CDR3 DNA sequence: TGTGCCAGCAGTCAAAATACCGGGACGAACACCGGGGAGCTGTTTTTT. This gives the protein CASSQNTGTNTGELFF.

The V and J genes are TRBV28 and TRBJ1-5; 9 nucleotides line up with TRBD1. Losses at the gene ends were 3 bases for V and 6 bases for J; bases not matched to a gene: 3. Germline V lookup: CDR1 MDHEN, CDR2 SYDVKM. The CDR3 sequence is 14 residues long. CDR3 loop: CASSLTGGRQPQHF. Here the CDR3 DNA reads TGTGCCAGCAGTTTGACAGGGGGACGTCAGCCCCAGCATTTT.

The rearrangement joins TRBV30 to TRBJ2-2; the D gene is possibly TRBD1 (5 bases). Germline loops: CDR1 GTSNPN, CDR2 SVGIG (reference sequence). This CDR3 region has 18 residues. V dropped 3 bases and J dropped 4 bases, with 24 bases sitting between them. In DNA form, the CDR3 reads TGTGCCTGGAGACGGAAGCCGGGCCAACCTAGGGGCACCGGGGAGCTGTTTTTT. It yields the protein CAWRRKPGQPRGTGELFF.

The gene calls are TRBV28 and TRBJ1-6; tentatively, D is TRBD1 (5 bases). This CDR3 has 17 residues. Looked up from germline, CDR1 is MDHEN and CDR2 is SYDVKM. V dropped 8 bases and J dropped 0 bases, with 17 bases sitting between them. The CDR3 bases are TGTGCCAGCGGGGGGGGAGCGCTAAGCTCCTATAATTCACCCCTCCACTTT. Its protein product is CASGGGALSSYNSPLHF.

This clone was seen only a few times. V is TRBV4-1 and J is TRBJ2-3, with 7 bases matching TRBD1. J lost 3 bases, V lost 3 bases, and 15 bases had no gene match. Looked up from germline, CDR1 is MGHRA and CDR2 is YSYEKL. The CDR3 sequence is 18 residues long. The CDR3 coding sequence is TGCGCCAGCAGCCACATTTCTACAGGGGCCTATCTTACAGATACGCAGTATTTT. It yields the protein CASSHISTGAYLTDTQYF.

J is TRBJ2-7 and V is TRBV6-1; D is perhaps TRBD1 (5 bases). Germline values: CDR1 MNHNS, CDR2 SASEGT. V was trimmed by 7 bases and J by 7 bases, leaving 11 bases between them. The CDR3 has 11 amino acids. CDR3 in amino acids: CASNMNREQYF. The CDR3 region has the DNA TGTGCCAGCAATATGAACAGGGAGCAGTACTTC.

The chain employs TRBV5-6 and TRBJ1-4, with D possibly being TRBD1 (5 bases). Germline loops: CDR1 SGHDT, CDR2 YYEEEE. The CDR3 is 14 amino acids. Between the trimmed V and J ends, which lost 5 bases and 3 bases, there was a span of 11 bases. This chain's CDR3 is CASSFRVPNEKLFF. The CDR3 coding sequence is TGTGCCAGCAGTTTCAGGGTCCCTAATGAAAAACTGTTTTTT.

The chain joins TRBV6-6 to TRBJ2-3, with TRBD2 matching over 11 bases. Germline V gene lookup returns CDR1 MNHNY and CDR2 SVGAGI (reference sequence). V lost 6 bases to trimming and J lost 2 bases; unmatched junction nucleotides: 7. This CDR3 has 16 amino acids. The CDR3 DNA sequence: TGTGCCAGCAGCCGACTAGCGGGGACCTTCACAGATACGCAGTATTTT. Its protein is CASSRLAGTFTDTQYF.

The V gene is TRBV5-1, the J gene TRBJ1-4, with unresolved D. The V gene lost 3 bases and the J gene lost 0 bases, with 12 bases spanning the gap. The CDR3 is 16 amino acids. Germline V lookup: CDR1 SGHRS, CDR2 YFSETQ. CDR3 coding DNA: TGCGCCAGCAGCTCCGGACTGCTGTCAACTAATGAAAAACTGTTTTTT. It specifies CASSSGLLSTNEKLFF.

J is TRBJ2-3 and V is TRBV5-4; 10 positions match TRBD2. V shed 5 bases and J 1 base; nucleotides not matched to a gene: 4. Germline CDR1 is SGHNT and CDR2 is YYREEE (reference sequence). The CDR3 sequence is 15 residues long. The CDR3 is CASSSGGRGTDTQYF. DNA for the CDR3: TGTGCCAGCAGTAGCGGGGGGAGGGGCACAGATACGCAGTATTTT.

This chain joins TRBV20-1 and TRBJ2-5; the match to TRBD2 covers 11 bases. Trimming at V came to 3 bases and at J to 0 bases, leaving 6 bases not matched to a gene. This CDR3 comprises 16 residues. Looked up from germline, CDR1 is DFQATT and CDR2 is SNEGSKA (reference sequence). CDR3 sequence (DNA): TGCAGTGCTAGTCGGGCTAGCGGGGGGAACCAAGAGACCCAGTACTTC. Translating gives CSASRASGGNQETQYF.

V is TRBV5-1 and J is TRBJ1-6; D is ambiguous. The germline gives CDR1 SGHRS, CDR2 YFSETQ. V lost 0 bases and J lost 7, with 8 bases in between. The CDR3 is 14 amino acids. CDR3 bases: TGCGCCAGCAGCTTGGACAGAGTCAATTCACCCCTCCACTTT. Its protein is CASSLDRVNSPLHF.